This T cell receptor beta chain was recorded in a study of blood T cells in healthy people across ages. The CDR3 totals 15 residues. V lost 4 bases and J lost 0, with 13 bases in between. CDR1 is SGHKS and CDR2 is YYEKEE in the germline V gene (reference sequence). Primed by a sample-barcoded 5' primer and a J-beta primer mix, a second PCR proceeded for 7 to 11 cycles. MiXCR, applied by TCRdb to the 5' RACE reads, yields one record per CDR3 protein. The repertoire holds about 730,000 distinct CDR3 sequences, with about 42% as singletons. The chain links TRBV5-5 to TRBJ1-2, with D unclear. The sample consisted of blood. The receptor was isolated from a woman in her fifties or sixties in good health. Here the CDR3 reads CASSPIIRSNYGYTF. CDR3 nucleotide sequence: TGTGCCAGCAGCCCAATCATCAGGTCTAACTATGGCTACACCTTC.